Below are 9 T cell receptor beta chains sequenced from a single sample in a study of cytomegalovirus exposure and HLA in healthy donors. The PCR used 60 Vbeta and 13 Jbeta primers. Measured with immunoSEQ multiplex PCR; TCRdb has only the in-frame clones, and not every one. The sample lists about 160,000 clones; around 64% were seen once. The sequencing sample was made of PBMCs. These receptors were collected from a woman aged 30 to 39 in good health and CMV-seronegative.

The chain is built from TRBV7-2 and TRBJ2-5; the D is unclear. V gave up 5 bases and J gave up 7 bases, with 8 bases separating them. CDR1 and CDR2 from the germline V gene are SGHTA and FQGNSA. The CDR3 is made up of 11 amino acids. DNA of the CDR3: TGTGCCAGCAGCGCCCTTAGGACCCAGTACTTC. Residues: CASSALRTQYF.

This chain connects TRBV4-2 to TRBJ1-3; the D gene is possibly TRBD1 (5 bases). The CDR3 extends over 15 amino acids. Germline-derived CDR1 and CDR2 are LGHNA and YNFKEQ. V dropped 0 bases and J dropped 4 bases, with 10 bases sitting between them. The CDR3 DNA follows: TGTGCCAGCAGCCAAGAGCAGGGAAGCGGAAACACCATATATTTT. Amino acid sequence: CASSQEQGSGNTIYF.

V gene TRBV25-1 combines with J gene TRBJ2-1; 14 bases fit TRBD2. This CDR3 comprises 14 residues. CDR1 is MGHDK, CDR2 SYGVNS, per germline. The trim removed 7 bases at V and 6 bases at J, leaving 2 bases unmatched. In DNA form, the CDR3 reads TGTGCCAGCACCGGGACTAGCGGGGGCAATGAGCAGTTCTTC. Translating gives CASTGTSGGNEQFF.

The chain's CDR3 is CASSYSNGEAFF. The CDR3 bases are TGTGCCAGCAGTTACTCGAACGGGGAAGCTTTCTTT. The J gene is TRBJ1-1, the V gene TRBV6-5; the D is unclear. Germline V gene sequence: CDR1 MNHEY, CDR2 SVGAGI. The length of the CDR3 is 12 residues. V shed 0 bases and J shed 8 bases, with 7 bases lying between them.

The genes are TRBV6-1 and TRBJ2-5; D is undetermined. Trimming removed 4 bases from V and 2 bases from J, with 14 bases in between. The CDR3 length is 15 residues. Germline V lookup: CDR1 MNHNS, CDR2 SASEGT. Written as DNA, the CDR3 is TGTGCCAGCAGTGGGTGGCCACCTTCACAAGAGACCCAGTACTTC. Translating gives CASSGWPPSQETQYF.

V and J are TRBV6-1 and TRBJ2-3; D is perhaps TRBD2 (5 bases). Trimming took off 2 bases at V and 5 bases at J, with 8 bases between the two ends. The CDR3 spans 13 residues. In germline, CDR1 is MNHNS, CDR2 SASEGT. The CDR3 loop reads CASSERGIDTQYF. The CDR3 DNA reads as TGTGCCAGCAGTGAAAGAGGGATAGATACGCAGTATTTT.

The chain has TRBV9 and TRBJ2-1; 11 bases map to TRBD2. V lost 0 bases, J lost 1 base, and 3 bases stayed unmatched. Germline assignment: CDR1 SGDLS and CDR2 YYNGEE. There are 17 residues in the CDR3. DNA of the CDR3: TGTGCCAGCAGCGTAGTTTCTAGCGGGAGGTCCTACAATGAGCAGTTCTTC. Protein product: CASSVVSSGRSYNEQFF.

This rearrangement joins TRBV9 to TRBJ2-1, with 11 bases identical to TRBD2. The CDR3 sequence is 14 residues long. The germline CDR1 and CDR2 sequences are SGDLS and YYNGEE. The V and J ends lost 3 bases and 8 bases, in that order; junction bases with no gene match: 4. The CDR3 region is CASSGSGRADEQFF. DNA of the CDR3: TGTGCCAGCAGCGGTAGCGGGAGGGCCGATGAGCAGTTCTTC.

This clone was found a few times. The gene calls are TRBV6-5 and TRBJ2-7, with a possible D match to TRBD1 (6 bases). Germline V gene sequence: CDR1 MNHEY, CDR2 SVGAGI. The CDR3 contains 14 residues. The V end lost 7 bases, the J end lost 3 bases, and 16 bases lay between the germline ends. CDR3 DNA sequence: TGTGCCAGCACCCCCGGGACAAAACTCTACGAGCAGTACTTC. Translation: CASTPGTKLYEQYF.